This T cell receptor (beta chain) appears in the sequencing data of a study of T cell repertoires in cytomegalovirus infection. Study-level information: Public TCR beta signatures marked donors with CMV infection and the matching HLA. Notes on the study in general: HLA-C-restricted CMV clonotypes gave the most frequent clonotype in two of eight donors. Summed frequency of public TCR beta families distinguished CMV carriers with the relevant HLA.

In TCRdb, the reads were re-called with MiXCR into one record per CDR3 protein. The table shows around 630,000 distinct CDR3 sequences, with approximately 24% occurring only once. At least ten counts were recorded for this clonotype. The antigen is not known. The CDR3 sequence is 14 residues long. Trimming removed 2 bases at V and 5 bases at J, with 12 bases between. Germline V gene lookup returns CDR1 SEHNR and CDR2 FQNEAQ (reference sequence). The sample consisted of CD8+ T cells from PBMCs. This receptor was obtained from a human donor in good health (CMV status not recorded). Some clones in this sample may be carry-over from other donors' samples. V usage is TRBV7-9 and J usage is TRBJ2-5, with D perhaps TRBD1 or TRBD2 (5 bases each). CDR3 nucleotide sequence: TGTGCCAGCAGCTTACAAGGGGCGGGCGAGACCCAGTACTTC. Translated, it gives CASSLQGAGETQYF.